This T cell receptor beta chain emerged from a study of T cell repertoires in cytomegalovirus infection (dated by TCRdb to the late 2010s). Study-wide context: Donor HLA type was relevant to the analysis, because carriage of CMV infection together with the matching HLA type was indicated by public TCR beta signatures. The study at large found these results: The ex vivo response was dominated by HLA-C-restricted CMV-specific TCR beta clonotypes, which also provided the single most frequent clonotype in two of eight donors. In both this cohort and an independent roughly 350-donor cohort, the cumulative frequency of public TCR beta family members distinguished carriers of CMV infection plus the relevant HLA type.

TCRdb shows the sequencer as Illumina HiSeq 1500. Starting from the raw public reads, TCRdb applied fastp trimming at Q25, assembled clones with MiXCR and retained in-frame beta chains. Identical CDR3 protein sequences are pooled into one entry, listed with their most common genes and DNA. This sample is represented by 450,000 to 650,000 distinct CDR3 sequences; around 27% of them were singletons. The ten largest clones capture around 14% of the sample. About this clonotype itself: Which antigen it targets is not known. There are no base qualities to consult, and no much larger clone falls within one base.

The source is a human donor in good health (CMV status not recorded). Some clones in this sample may be carry-over from other donors' samples. Sequenced: PBMCs.

The nucleotides are TGTGCCAGCAGCACAACCGGGACTAGCGGGACAGATACGCAGTATTTT. Translated, it reads CASSTTGTSGTDTQYF. Recombination connected TRBV7-9 to TRBJ2-3; 12 of the junction bases match TRBD2. Including the terminal cysteine and phenylalanine, the CDR3 comprises 16 residues. Only the CDR3 part of the read is kept: 48 bases, read in frame from the first base. V is pruned by 5 bases and J by 3 bases, leaving 6 bases of the junction without a gene match. Based on the germline V gene (reference sequence), the CDR1 and CDR2 sequences are SEHNR and FQNEAQ.